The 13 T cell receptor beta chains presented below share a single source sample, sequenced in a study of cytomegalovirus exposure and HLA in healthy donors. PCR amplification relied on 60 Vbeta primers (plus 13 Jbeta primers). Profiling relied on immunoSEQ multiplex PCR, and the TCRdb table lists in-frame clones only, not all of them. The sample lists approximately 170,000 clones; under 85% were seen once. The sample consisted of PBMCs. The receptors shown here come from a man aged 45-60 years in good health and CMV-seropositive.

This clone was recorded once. Here the CDR3 reads CASSGAGVSEQYF. DNA for the CDR3: TGTGCCAGCAGTGGGGCGGGAGTGAGCGAGCAGTACTTC. The chain carries TRBV6-1 and TRBJ2-7, with 7 bases lining up with TRBD2. Germline CDR1 is MNHNS and CDR2 is SASEGT. The V gene end was trimmed by 4 bases and the J gene end by 6 bases; junction bases not matched to a gene: 6. This CDR3 contains 13 residues.

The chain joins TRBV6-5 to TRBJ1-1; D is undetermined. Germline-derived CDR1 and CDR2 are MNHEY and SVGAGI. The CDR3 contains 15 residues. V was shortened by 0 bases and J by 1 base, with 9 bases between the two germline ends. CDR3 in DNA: TGTGCCAGCAGTTACTCGAGGGTCGGGAACACTGAAGCTTTCTTT. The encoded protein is CASSYSRVGNTEAFF.

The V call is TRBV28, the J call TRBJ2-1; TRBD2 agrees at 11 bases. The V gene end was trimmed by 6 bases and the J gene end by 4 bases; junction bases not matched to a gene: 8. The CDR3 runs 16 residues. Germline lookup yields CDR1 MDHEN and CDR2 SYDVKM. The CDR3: CASSPTSGGIYNEQFF. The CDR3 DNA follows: TGTGCCAGCAGCCCAACTAGCGGGGGTATATACAATGAGCAGTTCTTC.

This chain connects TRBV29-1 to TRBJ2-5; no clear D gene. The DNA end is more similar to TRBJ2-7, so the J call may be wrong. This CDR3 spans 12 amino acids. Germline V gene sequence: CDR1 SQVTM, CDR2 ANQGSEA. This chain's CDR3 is CSVESDSYEQYF. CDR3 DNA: TGCAGCGTTGAATCAGACTCCTACGAGCAGTACTTC.

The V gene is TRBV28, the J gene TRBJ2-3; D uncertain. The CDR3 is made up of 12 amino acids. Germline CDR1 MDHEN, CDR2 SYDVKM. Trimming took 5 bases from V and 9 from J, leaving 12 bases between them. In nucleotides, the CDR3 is TGTGCCAGCAGTCCCCTCGGAGCGACGCAGTATTTT. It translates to CASSPLGATQYF.

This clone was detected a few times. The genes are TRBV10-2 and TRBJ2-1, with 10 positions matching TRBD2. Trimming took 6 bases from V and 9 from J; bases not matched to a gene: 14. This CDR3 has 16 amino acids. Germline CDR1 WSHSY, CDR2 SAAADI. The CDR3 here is CASSSGTSVNRGEQFF. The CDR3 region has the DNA TGCGCCAGCAGCTCCGGGACTAGCGTGAACCGGGGTGAGCAGTTCTTC.

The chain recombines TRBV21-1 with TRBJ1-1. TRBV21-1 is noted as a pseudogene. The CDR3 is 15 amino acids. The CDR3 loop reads CASSFRPEEDTEAFF. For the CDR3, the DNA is TGTGCCAGCAGCTTCCGACCTGAGGAGGACACTGAAGCTTTCTTT.

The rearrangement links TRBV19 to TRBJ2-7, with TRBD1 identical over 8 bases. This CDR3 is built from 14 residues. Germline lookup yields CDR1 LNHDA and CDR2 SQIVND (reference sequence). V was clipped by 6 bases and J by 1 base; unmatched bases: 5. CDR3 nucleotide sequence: TGTGCCAGTAGCCGGACAGGGTCTTCCTACGAGCAGTACTTC. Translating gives CASSRTGSSYEQYF.

CDR3 amino acids: CASSFGQWVSDTQYF. CDR3 DNA sequence: TGTGCCAGCAGCTTCGGACAGTGGGTTTCAGATACGCAGTATTTT. V gene TRBV5-4 combines with J gene TRBJ2-3; the D gene is possibly TRBD1 (6 bases). This CDR3 spans 15 amino acids. Germline-derived CDR1 and CDR2 are SGHNT and YYREEE (reference sequence). V was pared by 2 bases and J by 4 bases, with 14 bases between. Using reference TRBV5-4 and TRBJ2-3 for the parts outside the CDR3, the full variable domain is ETGVTQSPTHLIKTRGQQVTLRCSSQSGHNTVSWYQQALGQGPQFIFQYYREEENGRGNFPPRFSGLQFPNYSSELNVNALELDDSALYLCASSFGQWVSDTQYFGPGTRLTVL.

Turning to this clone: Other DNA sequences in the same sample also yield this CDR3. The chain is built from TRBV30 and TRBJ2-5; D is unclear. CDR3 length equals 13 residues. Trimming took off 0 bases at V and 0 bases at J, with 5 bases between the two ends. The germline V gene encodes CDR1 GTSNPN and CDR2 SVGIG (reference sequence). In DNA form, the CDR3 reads TGTGCCTGGAGTGTACTTAACCAAGAGACCCAGTACTTC. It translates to CAWSVLNQETQYF.

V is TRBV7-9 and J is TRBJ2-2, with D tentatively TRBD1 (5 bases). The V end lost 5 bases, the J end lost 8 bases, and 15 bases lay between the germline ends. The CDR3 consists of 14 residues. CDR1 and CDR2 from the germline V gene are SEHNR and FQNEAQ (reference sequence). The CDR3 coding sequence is TGTGCCAGCAGCCTCAAGGGGCGCGAAGGGGAGCTGTTTTTT. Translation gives CASSLKGREGELFF.

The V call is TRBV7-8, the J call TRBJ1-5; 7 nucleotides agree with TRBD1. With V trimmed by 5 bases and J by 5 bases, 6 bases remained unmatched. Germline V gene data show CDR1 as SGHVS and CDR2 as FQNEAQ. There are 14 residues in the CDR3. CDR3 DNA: TGTGCCAGCAGCGATACAGGGGTCTATCAGCCCCAGCATTTT. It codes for CASSDTGVYQPQHF.

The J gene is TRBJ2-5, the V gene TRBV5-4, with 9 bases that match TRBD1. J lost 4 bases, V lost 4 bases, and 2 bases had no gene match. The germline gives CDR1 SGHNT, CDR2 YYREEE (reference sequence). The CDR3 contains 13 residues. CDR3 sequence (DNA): TGTGCCAGCAGCCGGACAGGGGTAGAGACCCAGTACTTC. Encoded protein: CASSRTGVETQYF.